Listed here are 26 T cell receptor beta chains from one sample, sequenced in a study of T cell repertoires in cytomegalovirus infection. TCRdb fed the reads into MiXCR, producing one record per CDR3 protein. The sample records about 450,000 distinct CDR3 sequences, 30% to 40% being singletons. Sequencing was performed on PBMCs. Receptors were obtained from a human donor in good health (CMV status not recorded). Some clones in this sample may be carry-over from other donors' samples.

This clonotype was detected many times. CDR3 region: CASSVGQGSGNTIYF. The CDR3, as DNA: TGTGCCAGCAGTGTCGGCCAGGGCTCTGGAAACACCATATATTTT. The chain is built from TRBV7-2 and TRBJ1-3, with D perhaps TRBD1 (5 bases). Between the trimmed V and J ends, which lost 6 bases and 0 bases, there was a span of 12 bases. The V gene's germline CDR1 is SGHTA and CDR2 FQGNSA. The CDR3 is 15 residues long.

This clonotype was picked up a small number of times. This rearrangement joins TRBV12-3 or TRBV12-4 to TRBJ2-1, with D hard to call. The CDR3 extends over 14 amino acids. V gave up 7 bases and J gave up 7 bases, with 17 bases separating them. Written as DNA, the CDR3 is TGTGCCAGCACCAACGAGACACCTTGGAATGAGCAGTTCTTC. This codes for CASTNETPWNEQFF.

With respect to this clonotype: Relative to the germline gene, one junction end is altered; a read error may explain this. The chain carries TRBV5-3 and TRBJ1-2; D gene unclear. TRBV5-3 has ORF status, its function being uncertain. The CDR3 is 14 amino acids. CDR3 sequence reads: CASSLPGWEGGYTF. CDR3 sequence (DNA): TGTGCCAGCAGCTTGCCGGGGTGGGAAGGAGGCTACACCTTC.

At least ten counts were recorded for this clonotype. DNA for the CDR3: TGTGCCAGCAGCCCTAGGAGGGCGGGGGGACCAAGCTTTAAACCCTACGAGCAGTACTTC. As protein: CASSPRRAGGPSFKPYEQYF. J is TRBJ2-7 and V is TRBV7-6; 8 bases are a match to TRBD2. After removal of 5 bases from V and 2 bases from J, the junction contained 23 bases not matched to a gene. The CDR3 runs 20 residues. Germline CDR1 is SGHVS and CDR2 is FNYEAQ. Using reference TRBV7-6 and TRBJ2-7 for the parts outside the CDR3, the full variable domain is GAGVSQSPRYKVTKRGQDVALRCDPISGHVSLYWYRQALGQGPEFLTYFNYEAQQDKSGLPNDRFSAERPEGSISTLTIQRTEQRDSAMYRCASSPRRAGGPSFKPYEQYFGPGTRLTVT.

The CDR3 region has the DNA TGTGCCAGCAGCTTGAGGTTTAGCGGGGGGGCGATGGATGAGCAGTTCTTC. Its translation is CASSLRFSGGAMDEQFF. The rearrangement joins TRBV5-4 to TRBJ2-1; TRBD2 matches 11 bases. The V and J ends lost 1 base and 8 bases, in that order; junction bases with no gene match: 11. The CDR3 runs 17 residues. CDR1 and CDR2 from the germline V gene are SGHNT and YYREEE (reference sequence). Complete variable domain (other parts from reference TRBV5-4 and TRBJ2-1): ETGVTQSPTHLIKTRGQQVTLRCSSQSGHNTVSWYQQALGQGPQFIFQYYREEENGRGNFPPRFSGLQFPNYSSELNVNALELDDSALYLCASSLRFSGGAMDEQFFGPGTRLTVL.

V gene TRBV6-1 combines with J gene TRBJ1-5; D is ambiguous. Germline V gives CDR1 MNHNS, CDR2 SASEGT. The CDR3 length is 13 residues. Between the trimmed V and J ends, which lost 0 bases and 5 bases, there was a span of 5 bases. The CDR3 is CASSEARDQPQHF. The CDR3 region has the DNA TGTGCCAGCAGTGAAGCGCGGGATCAGCCCCAGCATTTT.

As regards this clonotype: The CDR3 does not end in the conserved phenylalanine or tryptophan, so this is likely a read error. The CDR3: CSSSLVPPGVENIQYL. In nucleotides, the CDR3 is TGTTCCAGCAGCTTAGTCCCCCCGGGGGTAGAAAACATTCAGTACTTA. The V call is TRBV7-2, the J call TRBJ2-4; possible D gene TRBD2, 6 bases. Germline CDR1 is SGHTA and CDR2 is FQGNSA. The CDR3 consists of 16 residues.

This rearrangement joins TRBV6-5 to TRBJ2-3; TRBD2 agrees at 8 bases. CDR1 is MNHEY, CDR2 SVGAGI, per germline. The CDR3 consists of 15 residues. V lost 0 bases to trimming and J lost 7 bases; unmatched junction nucleotides: 6. The CDR3 protein is CASSYSRGGANTQYF. In DNA, the CDR3 is TGTGCCAGCAGTTACTCACGGGGGGGCGCAAATACGCAGTATTTT.

The CDR3 DNA follows: TGCAGCGTTGAACTCGGGACTAGTACCTACGAGCAGTACTTC. Protein sequence: CSVELGTSTYEQYF. This chain connects TRBV29-1 to TRBJ2-7; 8 bases are shared with TRBD2. This CDR3 has 14 amino acids. CDR1 and CDR2 from the germline V gene are SQVTM and ANQGSEA. Trimming took 2 bases from V and 2 from J; bases not matched to a gene: 5.

The rearrangement uses TRBV4-3 and TRBJ2-7; no clear D. The CDR3 loop spans 15 amino acids. Looked up from germline, CDR1 is LGHNA and CDR2 is YSLEER. V lost 1 base, J lost 7 bases, and 17 bases lay in between. The CDR3 nucleotides read TGCGCCAGCAGCCAAGCCCCGGGCTCCCCGTGGGAGCAGTACTTC. Translated, it gives CASSQAPGSPWEQYF.

This clonotype was picked up many times. CDR3 DNA sequence: TGTGCCAGTAGCCCCACCGGCCGGACACCAGGGAACACTGAAGCTTTCTTT. As protein: CASSPTGRTPGNTEAFF. The V gene is TRBV19, the J gene TRBJ1-1, with D possibly being TRBD1 (5 bases). This CDR3 region has 17 residues. Germline V gene sequence: CDR1 LNHDA, CDR2 SQIVND (reference sequence). V was trimmed by 6 bases and J by 1 base, leaving 21 bases between them.

Notes on this clonotype: Since no conserved phenylalanine or tryptophan closes the CDR3, a read error is the likely cause. The chain is built from TRBV7-2 and TRBJ1-5; tentatively, D is TRBD1 (5 bases). CDR1 is SGHTA, CDR2 FQGNSA, per germline. There are 15 residues in the CDR3. CDR3 coding DNA: TGTGCCAGCAGCTCCAGCGGGGGTAGCAATGAGCCCCAGCATTGT. Residues: CASSSSGGSNEPQHC.

The gene calls are TRBV28 and TRBJ1-1, with D possibly being TRBD1 (5 bases). The CDR3 loop spans 10 amino acids. Germline-derived CDR1 and CDR2 are MDHEN and SYDVKM. The CDR3 loop reads CASRGLAAFF. CDR3 DNA sequence: TGTGCTTCTAGGGGCTTAGCGGCTTTCTTT.

The chain combines TRBV9 with TRBJ2-3; D is perhaps TRBD1 or TRBD2 (6 bases each). The V end lost 4 bases, the J end lost 4 bases, and 13 bases lay between the germline ends. The CDR3 runs to 14 residues. The germline gives CDR1 SGDLS, CDR2 YYNGEE. This CDR3 is CASSPRGESDTQYF. Written as DNA, the CDR3 is TGTGCCAGCAGCCCTAGGGGGGAATCAGATACGCAGTATTTT. Using reference TRBV9 and TRBJ2-3 for the parts outside the CDR3, the full variable domain is DSGVTQTPKHLITATGQRVTLRCSPRSGDLSVYWYQQSLDQGLQFLIQYYNGEERAKGNILERFSAQQFPDLHSELNLSSLELGDSALYFCASSPRGESDTQYFGPGTRLTVL.

This chain links TRBV27 with TRBJ1-5, with TRBD1 matching over 9 bases. The V gene's germline CDR1 is MNHEY and CDR2 SMNVEV (reference sequence). The CDR3 sequence is 16 residues long. Trimming cost V 4 bases and J 5 bases; bases outside gene matches: 9. The CDR3 DNA reads TGTGCCAGCAGTTCTAGAACAGGGGGCAAGCATCAGCCCCAGCATTTT. This sequence encodes CASSSRTGGKHQPQHF.

The V and J genes are TRBV27 and TRBJ1-5, with 11 bases aligning to TRBD1. Trimming took 6 bases from V and 6 from J; bases not matched to a gene: 7. Germline-derived CDR1 and CDR2 are MNHEY and SMNVEV (reference sequence). This CDR3 is built from 15 residues. DNA of the CDR3: TGTGCCAGCAGAGCCGGGACAGGGGGGGGTCAGCCCCAGCATTTT. Protein product: CASRAGTGGGQPQHF.

The chain couples TRBV27 to TRBJ2-1; TRBD1 matches 7 bases. The CDR3 sequence is 12 residues long. The germline CDR1 and CDR2 sequences are MNHEY and SMNVEV (reference sequence). The chain's CDR3 is CATRDRGNEQFF. The CDR3 DNA reads TGTGCGACCCGGGACAGAGGTAATGAGCAGTTCTTC.

In this sample, this clonotype turned up many times. V gene TRBV7-2 combines with J gene TRBJ1-1, with 7 bases fitting TRBD1. Germline V gene lookup returns CDR1 SGHTA and CDR2 FQGNSA. Trimming took 5 bases from V and 11 from J; bases not matched to a gene: 11. There are 13 residues in the CDR3. This CDR3 is CASSARQGMNAFF. CDR3 coding DNA: TGTGCCAGCAGCGCTCGACAGGGAATGAATGCTTTCTTT. Variable domain in full (rest from reference TRBV7-2 and TRBJ1-1): GAGVSQSPSNKVTEKGKDVELRCDPISGHTALYWYRQSLGQGLEFLIYFQGNSAPDKSGLPSDRFSAERTGGSVSTLTIQRTQQEDSAVYLCASSARQGMNAFFGQGTRLTVV.

This clonotype was picked up a small number of times. The V call is TRBV4-2, the J call TRBJ2-7; D is possibly TRBD2 (6 bases). CDR1 LGHNA and CDR2 YNFKEQ come from the germline V gene. The CDR3 loop spans 14 amino acids. The V end was cut by 0 bases, the J end by 2 bases, with 8 bases between. CDR3 nucleotide sequence: TGTGCCAGCAGCCAAGACGGGGAGGCCTACGAGCAGTACTTC. Translating gives CASSQDGEAYEQYF.

This clonotype was seen repeatedly, ten times or more. The rearrangement uses TRBV7-2 and TRBJ1-2; no clear D. The CDR3 length is 13 residues. Trimming cost V 6 bases and J 4 bases, with 12 bases left between them. The V gene's germline CDR1 is SGHTA and CDR2 FQGNSA. The CDR3 nucleotides are TGTGCCAGCAGTGTACCGGGCCTCTATGGCTACACCTTC. It encodes CASSVPGLYGYTF.

This clonotype was picked up many times. This chain connects TRBV7-2 to TRBJ2-5; 11 positions agree with TRBD2. With V trimmed by 1 base and J by 7 bases, 8 bases remained unmatched. This CDR3 region has 16 residues. The germline gives CDR1 SGHTA, CDR2 FQGNSA. CDR3 sequence (DNA): TGTGCCAGCAGCTTAGTAGGGACTAGCGGTGGCGGGACCCAGTACTTC. The encoded protein is CASSLVGTSGGGTQYF. The variable domain in full, with the rest retrieved from reference TRBV7-2 and TRBJ2-5, is GAGVSQSPSNKVTEKGKDVELRCDPISGHTALYWYRQSLGQGLEFLIYFQGNSAPDKSGLPSDRFSAERTGGSVSTLTIQRTQQEDSAVYLCASSLVGTSGGGTQYFGPGTRLLVL.

The genes are TRBV15 and TRBJ2-5, with D possibly matching TRBD2 (6 bases). Trimming pared 0 bases from V and 5 bases from J, leaving 10 bases between. This CDR3 is built from 14 residues. CDR1 LNHNV and CDR2 YYDKDF come from the germline V gene (reference sequence). CDR3 DNA sequence: TGTGCCACCAGCAGAGATCGAACTAGCGAGACCCAGTACTTC. This gives the protein CATSRDRTSETQYF.

As regards this clonotype: Since a much larger clone is just one base distant, this may be a read error. This chain links TRBV12-3 or TRBV12-4 with TRBJ1-3, with no clear D. V lost 5 bases and J 7 bases, leaving 12 bases between the germline ends. The CDR3 length is 13 residues. The DNA of the CDR3 is TGTGCCAGCAGTCAGATAGGGCGGAACACCATATATTTT. Its protein is CASSQIGRNTIYF.

The sample holds one count of this clonotype. The chain has TRBV15 and TRBJ1-1, with D hard to call. Germline loops: CDR1 LNHNV, CDR2 YYDKDF (reference sequence). The CDR3 has 13 residues. V lost 6 bases and J lost 6, with 14 bases in between. CDR3: CATRNKDGAEAFF. The CDR3, as DNA: TGTGCCACCAGGAACAAGGATGGAGCTGAAGCTTTCTTT.

The CDR3 loop reads CASSPATGPQETQYF. CDR3 coding DNA: TGTGCCAGCAGCCCGGCTACAGGGCCCCAAGAGACCCAGTACTTC. The rearrangement uses TRBV5-5 and TRBJ2-5; a weak D match, TRBD1 (6 bases). This CDR3 region has 15 residues. The germline gives CDR1 SGHKS, CDR2 YYEKEE (reference sequence). Trimming removed 4 bases from V and 1 base from J, with 14 bases in between.

In regard to this clonotype: Since a much larger clone is just one base distant, this may be a read error. The V gene is TRBV7-2, the J gene TRBJ1-5; tentative D call: TRBD1 (6 bases). From germline, CDR1 is SGHTA and CDR2 FQGNSA. CDR3 size: 14 residues. CDR3 in DNA: TGTGCCGGCAGCTTATTGGCAGGGGCTCAGCCCCAGCATTTT. Its protein product is CAGSLLAGAQPQHF.